Shown below are 20 T cell receptor beta chains from a single sample sequenced in a study of vaccination effects on CD4 cells after COVID-19 (dated by TCRdb to between 2021 and 2022). The antigens of these receptors remain unknown. In the ViraFEST assay, PBMC were stimulated with viral peptide pools, and antigen-specific CD4+ T cell clonotypes were then identified by expansion using TCR sequencing. After less than eleven days of culture, CD4+ T cells were isolated with the EasySep CD4+ T cell isolation kit. Two doses of either the BNT162b2 or the mRNA-1273 mRNA SARS-CoV-2 vaccine were administered to participants. The library was obtained by the immunoSEQ multiplex PCR assay. TCRdb re-hosts the immuneACCESS table, in-frame sequences only. Its copies lack some clones; in the studies checked, an unresolved V gene accounts for under half of them, and the cause for the rest is not known. The sample table shows about 22,000 clones, and 65% to 80% are seen once. Roughly 10% of the sample is taken by the ten largest.

Sequencing was performed on CD4+ T cells from PBMCs cultured with HCoV-NL63 spike peptides, taken after COVID-19 vaccination. Read against the paper, the sample's cell subset or site label means: HCoV-NL63 spike overlapping peptide pool stimulation. These receptors came from a human donor who received a COVID-19 vaccine.

The chain carries TRBV5-4 and TRBJ1-2; no firm D call. The CDR3 totals 15 residues. V dropped 0 bases and J dropped 4 bases, with 13 bases sitting between them. Germline lookup yields CDR1 SGHNT and CDR2 YYREEE (reference sequence). The CDR3 nucleotides are TGTGCCAGCAGCTTGGAAGCCGCCCCTGGCTATGGCTACACCTTC. Translating it yields CASSLEAAPGYGYTF.

V and J are TRBV27 and TRBJ1-5, with a weak D call TRBD1 (5 bases). From germline, CDR1 is MNHEY and CDR2 SMNVEV (reference sequence). V was trimmed by 8 bases and J by 5 bases, leaving 25 bases between them. The CDR3 has 17 amino acids. The CDR3 DNA reads as TGTGCCAGCCGTCCCTGGAGCCTCCAAGACAGATATCAGCCCCAGCATTTT. Translation: CASRPWSLQDRYQPQHF.

This clone was seen a single time. CDR3 sequence reads: CASREPGQGHTEAFF. CDR3 nucleotides: TGCGCCAGCAGGGAACCGGGACAGGGTCACACTGAAGCTTTCTTT. The chain uses TRBV10-2 and TRBJ1-1; 9 nucleotides align to TRBD1. The CDR3 is 15 amino acids. Per the germline V gene, CDR1 is WSHSY and CDR2 is SAAADI. The J segment lost 3 bases and the V segment lost 6 bases, leaving 8 bases of the junction unmatched.

About this clone itself: The identical CDR3 is also encoded by other nucleotide sequences in the sample. The chain is built from TRBV5-5 and TRBJ2-7; 9 bases match TRBD1. The CDR3 length is 15 residues. The J segment lost 0 bases and the V segment lost 2 bases, leaving 3 bases of the junction unmatched. From germline, CDR1 is SGHKS and CDR2 YYEKEE (reference sequence). CDR3 sequence: CASSFSTGGSYEQYF. The CDR3 region has the DNA TGTGCCAGCAGCTTCTCGACAGGGGGCTCCTACGAGCAGTACTTC.

The chain links TRBV5-1 to TRBJ1-2; 10 bases line up with TRBD1. The V gene end was trimmed by 4 bases and the J gene end by 8 bases; junction bases not matched to a gene: 8. CDR3 length: 14 amino acids. Germline V CDR1 and CDR2: SGHRS, YFSETQ. The CDR3 protein is CASSPRQGAEGYTF. CDR3 coding DNA: TGCGCCAGCAGCCCCAGACAGGGGGCGGAAGGCTACACCTTC.

There are a few counts of this clone. The DNA of the CDR3 is TGTGCCAGCACCCGAAGTCAGGGCCACACTGAAGCTTTCTTT. It is translated as CASTRSQGHTEAFF. The chain uses TRBV5-4 and TRBJ1-1; TRBD1 might be the D (5 bases). V gave up 6 bases and J gave up 3 bases, with 15 bases separating them. Germline V gives CDR1 SGHNT, CDR2 YYREEE (reference sequence). This CDR3 has 14 residues.

The V gene is TRBV10-3, the J gene TRBJ1-2; 7 nucleotides line up with TRBD1. Germline values: CDR1 ENHRY, CDR2 SYGVKD. There are 15 residues in the CDR3. The CDR3 protein is CASEGQGVSNYGYTF. In nucleotides, the CDR3 is TGTGCTTCGGAAGGGCAGGGGGTTTCTAACTATGGCTACACCTTC.

This chain uses TRBV5-1 with TRBJ2-5; D call uncertain. Germline V gives CDR1 SGHRS, CDR2 YFSETQ. This CDR3 has 12 amino acids. Trimming pared 4 bases from V and 1 base from J, leaving 5 bases between. The CDR3 protein is CASSPGQETQYF. CDR3 sequence (DNA): TGCGCCAGCAGCCCCGGCCAAGAGACCCAGTACTTC.

This chain links TRBV2 with TRBJ1-2; 8 positions match TRBD1. Germline CDR1 and CDR2: SNHLY and FYNNEI. This CDR3 spans 13 amino acids. With 6 bases clipped from V and 8 bases from J, the junction kept 8 bases outside the gene matches. The CDR3, as DNA: TGTGCCAGCAGATTCGACAGGGGTGGAGGCTACACCTTC. The encoded protein is CASRFDRGGGYTF.

The V gene is TRBV13, the J gene TRBJ2-7; no clear D gene. The V gene's germline CDR1 is PRHDT and CDR2 FYEKMQ (reference sequence). V gave up 5 bases and J gave up 6 bases, with 17 bases separating them. CDR3 length equals 14 residues. CDR3 sequence: CASSRGRPKPEQYF. The CDR3 bases are TGTGCCAGCAGCCGAGGACGGCCAAAGCCCGAGCAGTACTTC.

This CDR3 is CASRGITDTQYF. The CDR3 DNA reads as TGCGCCAGCAGAGGGATTACAGATACGCAGTATTTT. The V call is TRBV10-1, the J call TRBJ2-3; D is ambiguous. Trimming shortened V by 6 bases and J by 3 bases, and 7 bases separated the two germline ends. CDR3 length: 12 residues. The germline CDR1 and CDR2 sequences are WNHNN and SYGVQD (reference sequence).

The chain has TRBV3-1 (or the pseudogene TRBV3-2) and TRBJ2-7; 9 bases line up with TRBD2. The CDR3 is made up of 14 amino acids. Germline CDR1 is LGHDT and CDR2 is YNNKEL (reference sequence). J was trimmed by 6 bases and V by 6 bases; bases with no gene match: 9. The CDR3: CASSGRSGGGEQYF. DNA of the CDR3: TGTGCCAGCAGTGGTCGTAGCGGGGGAGGCGAGCAGTACTTC.

The chain couples TRBV18 to TRBJ2-5; TRBD2 matches at 9 bases. CDR3 length equals 16 residues. The germline gives CDR1 KGHSH, CDR2 LQKENI. V shed 3 bases and J 5 bases; nucleotides not matched to a gene: 10. CDR3 sequence (DNA): TGTGCCAGCTCACCGCGGGGACTAGCAATGGGGGAGACCCAGTACTTC. Protein: CASSPRGLAMGETQYF.

The CDR3 loop reads CATRRNLTGELFF. The CDR3 region has the DNA TGCGCCACTCGACGGAACCTCACCGGGGAGCTGTTTTTT. The chain combines TRBV4-1 with TRBJ2-2; D remains unclear. V gave up 10 bases and J gave up 4 bases, with 13 bases separating them. The germline V gene has CDR1 MGHRA and CDR2 YSYEKL. The CDR3 is 13 amino acids.

The chain joins TRBV27 to TRBJ2-4, with 9 bases that match TRBD2. The CDR3 extends over 16 amino acids. Losses at the gene ends were 5 bases for V and 15 bases for J; bases not matched to a gene: 20. Germline V gene sequence: CDR1 MNHEY, CDR2 SMNVEV (reference sequence). The CDR3 DNA reads as TGTGCCAGCAGTAGAACCGGGACCGCGGGAGGGTCATTCACGTACTTC. Residues: CASSRTGTAGGSFTYF.

The gene calls are TRBV3-1 (or the pseudogene TRBV3-2) and TRBJ2-5; 8 bases align to TRBD1. Germline values: CDR1 LGHDT, CDR2 YNNKEL (reference sequence). Trimming took 1 base from V and 7 from J; bases not matched to a gene: 5. CDR3 size: 14 residues. The CDR3 loop reads CASSQGTGTLTQYF. The DNA of the CDR3 is TGTGCCAGCAGCCAAGGGACAGGGACCCTGACCCAGTACTTC.

The chain is built from TRBV5-4 and TRBJ2-7; 16 bases agree with TRBD2. This CDR3 spans 17 amino acids. With 4 bases clipped from V and 5 bases from J, the junction kept 9 bases outside the gene matches. The germline gives CDR1 SGHNT, CDR2 YYREEE (reference sequence). CDR3 nucleotides: TGTGCCAGCAGCCCCGGGACTAGCGGGGGGGCGGTCAACGAGCAGTACTTC. Protein product: CASSPGTSGGAVNEQYF.

This clone was picked up one time. CDR3: CASSLRGQGLGADTQYF. CDR3 coding DNA: TGTGCCAGCAGCCTGAGAGGACAGGGGCTCGGCGCAGATACGCAGTATTTT. The rearrangement joins TRBV5-8 to TRBJ2-3, with 9 nucleotides matching TRBD1. V shed 4 bases, J shed 4 bases, and the junction held 13 bases outside the gene matches. The CDR3 totals 17 residues. The germline gives CDR1 SGHTS, CDR2 YDEGEE. Full variable domain (outside the CDR3, taken from reference TRBV5-8 and TRBJ2-3): EAGVTQSPTHLIKTRGQQATLRCSPISGHTSVYWYQQALGLGLQFLLWYDEGEERNRGNFPPRFSGRQFPNYSSELNVNALELEDSALYLCASSLRGQGLGADTQYFGPGTRLTVL.

This clone was counted a few times. The chain is built from TRBV19 and TRBJ1-1; tentative D call: TRBD1 (5 bases). Germline CDR1 and CDR2: LNHDA and SQIVND (reference sequence). This CDR3 has 15 residues. The V gene lost 5 bases and the J gene lost 7 bases, with 20 bases spanning the gap. This chain's CDR3 is CASSRQLDIPGEAFF. The CDR3 bases are TGTGCCAGTAGTCGACAGTTAGATATTCCGGGTGAAGCTTTCTTT. The full variable domain, with the rest looked up from reference TRBV19 and TRBJ1-1, is DGGITQSPKYLFRKEGQNVTLSCEQNLNHDAMYWYRQDPGQGLRLIYYSQIVNDFQKGDIAEGYSVSREKKESFPLTVTSAQKNPTAFYLCASSRQLDIPGEAFFGQGTRLTVV.

The CDR3 sequence: CASSFGTANTEAFF. The CDR3 nucleotides read TGTGCCAGCAGTTTCGGGACAGCGAACACTGAAGCTTTCTTT. This chain connects TRBV6-2 or TRBV6-3 to TRBJ1-1; the match to TRBD1 covers 7 bases. Germline CDR1 and CDR2: MNHEY and SVGEGT. V lost 4 bases, J lost 1 base, and 3 bases stayed unmatched. The CDR3 contains 14 residues.